This T cell receptor (beta chain) was obtained from a study of T-cell reconstitution after alpha-beta-depleted transplantation in children. The V gene lost 5 bases and the J gene lost 11 bases, with 10 bases spanning the gap. The CDR3 length is 11 residues. CDR1 and CDR2 from the germline V gene are SEHNR and FQNEAQ (reference sequence). Preparation of the TCRbeta library involved a method that used unique molecular identifiers. TCRdb fed the PCR reads into MiXCR, producing one record per CDR3 protein. This repertoire shows hundreds of thousands of distinct CDR3 sequences, around 15% found once; its top ten account for roughly 27%.

This clonotype was sampled from a boy in the first two years of life who had a stem cell transplant for Wiskott-Aldrich syndrome, so the T cells may come from the graft donor. The chain carries TRBV7-9 and TRBJ2-4; no firm D call. The sequencing here drew on PBMCs, mostly from graft donor cells, taken 360 days after TCRalphabeta/CD19-depleted stem cell transplant. The CDR3 DNA reads TGTGCCAGCAGCCACGGACGTTTTCAGTACTTC. It yields the protein CASSHGRFQYF. The full variable domain, completed using reference TRBV7-9 and TRBJ2-4, is DTGVSQNPRHKITKRGQNVTFRCDPISEHNRLYWYRQTLGQGPEFLTYFQNEAQLEKSRLLSDRFSAERPKGSFSTLEIQRTEQGDSAMYLCASSHGRFQYFGAGTRLSVL.